The T cell receptor (beta chain) described here comes from a study of blood T cell repertoires in COVID-19. About the research overall: PBMCs, B-cell-depleted T cells, or T cells were the source of the cDNA or gDNA that made up the material.

This CDR3 comprises 15 residues. The ends lost 2 bases at V and 8 bases at J; junction bases unmatched: 9. Germline values: CDR1 SGHVS, CDR2 FQNEAQ. In its sample, this clone was seen once. How the authors handled the data: For nucleated cells, counts were estimated from reference gene primer amplification. Assay used: immunoSEQ multiplex PCR; TCRdb lists only in-frame clones, some missing. For V, J and clone size, that table is used; D and trimming come from the DNA. The table lists under 300,000 clones, approximately 79% of them singletons. The sequenced material came from peripheral blood. V and J are TRBV7-8 and TRBJ2-1, with 7 bases aligning to TRBD2. This TCR came from a middle-aged woman with active or convalescent COVID-19. In DNA, the CDR3 is TGTGCCAGCAGCTTAAGGGCTAGCGGAGCAGATGAGCAGTTCTTC. It is translated as CASSLRASGADEQFF.